Below are 8 T cell receptor beta chains sequenced from a single sample in a study of blood T cell repertoires in COVID-19. Clones were read by immunoSEQ multiplex PCR, and TCRdb kept only the in-frame ones, dropping some. The sample comprises around 57,000 clones, roughly nine tenths of which are singletons, and 3.5% to 5% rests with the top ten. What was sequenced was peripheral blood. Receptors originate from a man aged 45 to 65 with acute or convalescent COVID-19.

The rearrangement links TRBV5-1 to TRBJ1-3; no firm D call. The length of the CDR3 is 15 residues. Germline V gene lookup returns CDR1 SGHRS and CDR2 YFSETQ. V shed 5 bases and J shed 3 bases, with 15 bases lying between them. CDR3 bases: TGCGCCAGCAGGCGGGCCCCAGTCGGTGGAAACACCATATATTTT. It specifies CASRRAPVGGNTIYF.

The rearrangement joins TRBV14 to TRBJ1-4; TRBD1 matches at 9 bases. The CDR3 is 16 residues long. The V segment lost 4 bases and the J segment 3 bases; nucleotides outside the gene matches: 6. CDR1 and CDR2 (germline): SGHDN, FVKESK. The CDR3 sequence is CASSPGTGKANEKLFF. The CDR3 DNA reads as TGTGCCAGCAGCCCCGGGACAGGGAAGGCTAATGAAAAACTGTTTTTT.

This sequence joins TRBV18 and TRBJ2-7; TRBD1 agrees at 9 bases. From germline, CDR1 is KGHSH and CDR2 LQKENI. The CDR3 spans 14 residues. Trimming removed 3 bases from V and 3 bases from J; junction bases left unmatched: 3. This CDR3 reads CASSPPGQGYEQYF. The CDR3 DNA sequence: TGTGCCAGCTCACCGCCGGGACAGGGCTACGAGCAGTACTTC.

This rearrangement joins TRBV11-2 to TRBJ2-5, with D possibly TRBD2 on 5 matching bases. This CDR3 comprises 15 residues. From germline, CDR1 is SGHAT and CDR2 FQNNGV. The V and J ends lost 1 base and 3 bases respectively, with 12 bases between them. CDR3 bases: TGTGCCAGCAGCTTAGGGGGAGATGTTGAAGAGACCCAGTACTTC. Encoded protein: CASSLGGDVEETQYF. The variable domain in full, completed from reference TRBV11-2 and TRBJ2-5, reads EAGVAQSPRYKIIEKRQSVAFWCNPISGHATLYWYQQILGQGPKLLIQFQNNGVVDDSQLPKDRFSAERLKGVDSTLKIQPAKLEDSAVYLCASSLGGDVEETQYFGPGTRLLVL.

The chain is built from TRBV27 and TRBJ2-7; perhaps TRBD2 as D (6 bases). Trimming left V 3 bases short and J 6 bases short, with 12 bases between. Germline loops: CDR1 MNHEY, CDR2 SMNVEV (reference sequence). CDR3 size: 13 residues. The CDR3 is CASSLRGLPEQYF. The CDR3 bases are TGTGCCAGCAGTTTGCGGGGACTTCCCGAGCAGTACTTC.

The chain is built from TRBV14 and TRBJ2-7; the match to TRBD2 covers 7 bases. V shed 1 base, J shed 5 bases, and the junction held 8 bases outside the gene matches. CDR1 is SGHDN, CDR2 FVKESK, per germline. This CDR3 is built from 15 residues. Written as DNA, the CDR3 is TGTGCCAGCAGCCAAGTCGACGCGGGAGCGGACGAGCAGTACTTC. Translating it yields CASSQVDAGADEQYF.

V and J are TRBV19 and TRBJ2-7; TRBD2 matches 11 bases. Germline values: CDR1 LNHDA, CDR2 SQIVND (reference sequence). After removal of 4 bases from V and 0 bases from J, the junction contained 5 bases not matched to a gene. This CDR3 is built from 16 residues. CDR3 nucleotides: TGTGCCAGTAGTACCCTAGGACTAGCGGGCTCCTACGAGCAGTACTTC. It is translated as CASSTLGLAGSYEQYF.

The chain recombines TRBV19 with TRBJ1-2, with D uncertain. Trimming removed 0 bases at V and 2 bases at J, with 7 bases between. Germline-derived CDR1 and CDR2 are LNHDA and SQIVND (reference sequence). The CDR3 has 14 amino acids. CDR3 coding DNA: TGTGCCAGTAGTATAGATTCCGGGAACTATGGCTACACCTTC. Its translation: CASSIDSGNYGYTF.